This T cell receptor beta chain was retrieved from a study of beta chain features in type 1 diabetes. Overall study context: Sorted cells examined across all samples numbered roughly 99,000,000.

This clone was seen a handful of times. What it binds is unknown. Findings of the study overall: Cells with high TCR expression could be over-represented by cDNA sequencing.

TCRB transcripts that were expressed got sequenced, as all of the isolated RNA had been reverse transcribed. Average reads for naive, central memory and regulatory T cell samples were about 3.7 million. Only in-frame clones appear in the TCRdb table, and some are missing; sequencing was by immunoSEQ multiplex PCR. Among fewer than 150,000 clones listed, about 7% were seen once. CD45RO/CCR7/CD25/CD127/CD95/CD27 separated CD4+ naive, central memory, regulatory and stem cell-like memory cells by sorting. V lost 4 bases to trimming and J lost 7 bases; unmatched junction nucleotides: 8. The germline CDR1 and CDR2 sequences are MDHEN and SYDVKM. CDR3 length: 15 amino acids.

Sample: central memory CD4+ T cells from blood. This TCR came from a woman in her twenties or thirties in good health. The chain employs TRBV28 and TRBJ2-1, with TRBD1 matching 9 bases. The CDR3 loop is CASSSPGQGNNEQFF. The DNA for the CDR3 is TGTGCCAGCAGTTCACCGGGACAGGGCAATAATGAGCAGTTCTTC.